The clone carrying this T cell receptor (beta chain) was counted only a few times. Trimming stripped 1 base from V and 7 bases from J, with 8 bases between. Germline lookup yields CDR1 SGHTA and CDR2 FQGNSA. The CDR3 is 14 amino acids. TCRdb's table, derived via immunoSEQ multiplex PCR, lists solely in-frame clones and lacks some. This sample has about 140,000 clones, with roughly 92% found just once. The data originate from a study of control samples from healthy donors and cancer patients. The specimen was blood. The receptor was isolated from a man aged 25 to 40 in good health. This rearrangement joins TRBV7-2 to TRBJ1-6; D call uncertain. As DNA, the CDR3 is TGTGCCAGCAGCTTAGGGGGTAGGAATTCACCCCTCCACTTT. The encoded protein is CASSLGGRNSPLHF. Full variable domain (missing parts from reference TRBV7-2 and TRBJ1-6): GAGVSQSPSNKVTEKGKDVELRCDPISGHTALYWYRQSLGQGLEFLIYFQGNSAPDKSGLPSDRFSAERTGGSVSTLTIQRTQQEDSAVYLCASSLGGRNSPLHFGNGTRLTVT.